Below, 5 T cell receptor beta chains from the same sample are listed, as sequenced in a study of shared clonotypes between healthy human individuals (dated by TCRdb to 2020 to 2022). Library creation used the immunoSEQ multiplex PCR assay. Sourced from immuneACCESS, this table was stored by TCRdb with only in-frame sequences that have V and J called. A share of the clones is absent; for the studies checked, an unresolved V gene accounts for under half, and the remainder has no known explanation. This sample has more than 1.2 million clones in its table, and around 98.5% of those were observed once. The ten most abundant clones make up 0.36% of the sample. The sample taken for sequencing was naive CD4+ T cells sorted from blood. In the paper's terms, the cell subset or site label means: CD45RA+ positively selected. All receptors derive from a man under 40 in good health.

J is TRBJ1-1 and V is TRBV27; D is unresolved. This CDR3 is built from 16 residues. Deletions cut 2 bases from V and 7 bases from J, with 20 bases between. Germline assignment: CDR1 MNHEY and CDR2 SMNVEV (reference sequence). CDR3 residues: CASSLVPSVSRGEAFF. The CDR3 DNA is TGTGCCAGCAGTTTAGTCCCCTCGGTAAGTCGTGGTGAAGCTTTCTTT.

The gene calls are TRBV11-3 and TRBJ2-2; D is uncertain. The CDR3 is made up of 14 amino acids. The germline gives CDR1 SGHNT, CDR2 YENEEA. Trimming shortened V by 4 bases and J by 7 bases, and 13 bases separated the two germline ends. The CDR3: CASSSDGSIGELFF. CDR3 sequence (DNA): TGTGCCAGCAGCTCAGACGGGTCCATCGGGGAGCTGTTTTTT.

The V call is TRBV10-2, the J call TRBJ1-2, with 10 bases lining up with TRBD1. Trimming removed 8 bases from V and 5 bases from J; junction bases left unmatched: 11. Looked up from germline, CDR1 is WSHSY and CDR2 is SAAADI. This CDR3 spans 15 amino acids. The DNA of the CDR3 is TGCGCCAGCGGTAAGACAGGGGGCGCTGGGTATGGCTACACCTTC. It codes for CASGKTGGAGYGYTF.

About this clone: Other DNA sequences in this specimen translate into the identical CDR3. The chain carries TRBV5-1 and TRBJ1-3, with D unclear. The CDR3 totals 15 residues. The V and J ends lost 0 bases and 0 bases respectively, with 7 bases between them. From germline, CDR1 is SGHRS and CDR2 YFSETQ. The CDR3 here is CASSLDSVSGNTIYF. CDR3 DNA: TGCGCCAGCAGCTTGGATTCCGTCTCTGGAAACACCATATATTTT.

The chain is built from TRBV7-9 and TRBJ1-5; D might be TRBD1 (5 bases). With 4 bases removed from V and 9 bases from J, the gap between germline ends came to 10 bases. The CDR3 has 12 residues. CDR1 is SEHNR and CDR2 is FQNEAQ in the germline V gene (reference sequence). CDR3 sequence: CASSWGGVPQHF. The DNA of the CDR3 is TGTGCCAGCAGCTGGGGGGGAGTGCCCCAGCATTTT.